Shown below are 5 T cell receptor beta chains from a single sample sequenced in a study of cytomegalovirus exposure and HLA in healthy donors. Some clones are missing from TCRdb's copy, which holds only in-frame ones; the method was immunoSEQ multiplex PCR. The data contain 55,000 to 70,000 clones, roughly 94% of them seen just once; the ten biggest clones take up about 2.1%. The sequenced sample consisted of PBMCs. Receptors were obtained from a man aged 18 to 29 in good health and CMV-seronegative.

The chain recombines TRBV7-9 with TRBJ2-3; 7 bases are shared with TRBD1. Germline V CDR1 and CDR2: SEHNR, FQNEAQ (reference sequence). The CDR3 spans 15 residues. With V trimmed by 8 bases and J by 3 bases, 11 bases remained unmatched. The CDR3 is CASGVWGQRTDTQYF. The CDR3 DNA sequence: TGTGCCAGCGGAGTGTGGGGACAGCGGACAGATACGCAGTATTTT.

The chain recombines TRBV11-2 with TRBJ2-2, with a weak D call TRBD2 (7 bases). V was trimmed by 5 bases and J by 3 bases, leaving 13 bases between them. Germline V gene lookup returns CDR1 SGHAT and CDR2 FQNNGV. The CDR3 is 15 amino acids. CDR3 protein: CASSPGGPDTGELFF. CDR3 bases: TGTGCCAGCAGCCCCGGGGGGCCTGACACCGGGGAGCTGTTTTTT.

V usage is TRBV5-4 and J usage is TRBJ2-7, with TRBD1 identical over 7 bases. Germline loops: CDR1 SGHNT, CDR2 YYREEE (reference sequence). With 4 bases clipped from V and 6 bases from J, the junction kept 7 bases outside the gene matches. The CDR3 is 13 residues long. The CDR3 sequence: CASSIGTDGEQYF. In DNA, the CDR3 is TGTGCCAGCAGCATAGGGACAGACGGCGAGCAGTACTTC. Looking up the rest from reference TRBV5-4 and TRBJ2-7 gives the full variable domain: ETGVTQSPTHLIKTRGQQVTLRCSSQSGHNTVSWYQQALGQGPQFIFQYYREEENGRGNFPPRFSGLQFPNYSSELNVNALELDDSALYLCASSIGTDGEQYFGPGTRLTVT.

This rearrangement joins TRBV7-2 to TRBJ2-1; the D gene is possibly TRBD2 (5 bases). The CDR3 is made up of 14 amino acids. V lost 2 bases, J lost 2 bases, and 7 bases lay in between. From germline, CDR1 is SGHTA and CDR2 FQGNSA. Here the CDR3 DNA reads TGTGCCAGCAGCTTACGACTACCCTACAATGAGCAGTTCTTC. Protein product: CASSLRLPYNEQFF.

The CDR3 sequence: CSVEREAGREQYF. In nucleotides, the CDR3 is TGCAGCGTTGAACGCGAGGCGGGACGGGAGCAGTACTTC. The chain is built from TRBV29-1 and TRBJ2-7, with a weak D call TRBD2 (6 bases). This CDR3 has 13 amino acids. Per germline, CDR1 SQVTM and CDR2 ANQGSEA. V lost 2 bases and J lost 7, with 15 bases in between.